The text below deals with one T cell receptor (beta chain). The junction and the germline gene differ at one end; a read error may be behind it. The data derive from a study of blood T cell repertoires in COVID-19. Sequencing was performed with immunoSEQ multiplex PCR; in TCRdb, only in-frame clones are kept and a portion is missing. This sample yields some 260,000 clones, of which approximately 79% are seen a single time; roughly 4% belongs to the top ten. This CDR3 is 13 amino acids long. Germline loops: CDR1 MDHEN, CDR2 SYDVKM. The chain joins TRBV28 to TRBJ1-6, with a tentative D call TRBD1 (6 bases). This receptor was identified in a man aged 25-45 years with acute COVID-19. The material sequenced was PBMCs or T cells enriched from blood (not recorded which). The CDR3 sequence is CASRTMGGGLPSF. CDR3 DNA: TGTGCCAGCAGGACTATGGGTGGGGGCCTCCCGTCTTTT.